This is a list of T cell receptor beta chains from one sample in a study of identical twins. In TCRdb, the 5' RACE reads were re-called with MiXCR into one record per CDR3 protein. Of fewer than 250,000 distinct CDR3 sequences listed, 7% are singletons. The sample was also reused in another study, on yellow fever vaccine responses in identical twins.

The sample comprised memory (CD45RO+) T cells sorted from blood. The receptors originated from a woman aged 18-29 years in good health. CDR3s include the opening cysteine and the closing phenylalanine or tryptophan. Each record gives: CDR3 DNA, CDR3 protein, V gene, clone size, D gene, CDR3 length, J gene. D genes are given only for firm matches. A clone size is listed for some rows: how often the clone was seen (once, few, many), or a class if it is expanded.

CDR3 DNA: TGTGCCAGCAGCTTATATAGCCGGGAGGAGCAGTTCTTC; CDR3 protein: CASSLYSREEQFF; V gene: TRBV7-9; clone size: many; D gene: .; CDR3 length: 13; J gene: TRBJ2-1
CDR3 DNA: TGCAGCGTTGAGGGACTAGCGGAGAGCCCGTTGGGGGATACGCAGTATTTT; CDR3 protein: CSVEGLAESPLGDTQYF; V gene: TRBV29-1; clone size: few; D gene: TRBD2; CDR3 length: 17; J gene: TRBJ2-3
CDR3 DNA: TGTGCCACGGCAGGCGGATCCTACAATGAGCAGTTCTTC; CDR3 protein: CATAGGSYNEQFF; V gene: TRBV24-1; clone size: .; D gene: .; CDR3 length: 13; J gene: TRBJ2-1
CDR3 DNA: TGTGCCAGCAGAGGCGGATCTGGGGCTGGGGCCAACGTCCTGACTTTC; CDR3 protein: CASRGGSGAGANVLTF; V gene: TRBV2; clone size: .; D gene: .; CDR3 length: 16; J gene: TRBJ2-6
CDR3 DNA: TGTGCCAGCAGTTCCGTACTAGTTGCCGAGCAGTACTTC; CDR3 protein: CASSSVLVAEQYF; V gene: TRBV28; clone size: .; D gene: .; CDR3 length: 13; J gene: TRBJ2-7
CDR3 DNA: TGTGCCAGCATAACCGGGACAATGAACACTGAAGCTTTCTTT; CDR3 protein: CASITGTMNTEAFF; V gene: TRBV6-1; clone size: few; D gene: .; CDR3 length: 14; J gene: TRBJ1-1
CDR3 DNA: TGTGCCAGCACCGGGACTAGAGATCTCAATGAGCAGTTCTTC; CDR3 protein: CASTGTRDLNEQFF; V gene: TRBV2; clone size: many; D gene: TRBD2; CDR3 length: 14; J gene: TRBJ2-1
CDR3 DNA: TGTGCCAGCAGATCGAGCAATGAGCAGTTCTTC; CDR3 protein: CASRSSNEQFF; V gene: TRBV9; clone size: few; D gene: .; CDR3 length: 11; J gene: TRBJ2-1
CDR3 DNA: TGTGCCAGCAGTGAGAAGTGGGCCCAGTACTTC; CDR3 protein: CASSEKWAQYF; V gene: TRBV6-1; clone size: few; D gene: .; CDR3 length: 11; J gene: TRBJ2-5
CDR3 DNA: TGTGCCAGCAGTTTAAGCGGGGTGGGGACAGATACGCAGTATTTT; CDR3 protein: CASSLSGVGTDTQYF; V gene: TRBV6-5; clone size: few; D gene: TRBD2; CDR3 length: 15; J gene: TRBJ2-3
CDR3 DNA: TGTGCCAGCAGCCGAGCCCGGGGCGGGGGGACTGAAGCTTTCTTT; CDR3 protein: CASSRARGGGTEAFF; V gene: TRBV3-1; clone size: few; D gene: .; CDR3 length: 15; J gene: TRBJ1-1
CDR3 DNA: TGTGCCAGCAGTTTTAGCAGGGGGCATGGGAACGGGGAGCTGTTTTTT; CDR3 protein: CASSFSRGHGNGELFF; V gene: TRBV27; clone size: many; D gene: TRBD1; CDR3 length: 16; J gene: TRBJ2-2
CDR3 DNA: TGTGCCAGCAGTTTGGCCGGGCGATTTGCCTACGAGCAGTACTTC; CDR3 protein: CASSLAGRFAYEQYF; V gene: TRBV12-3/TRBV12-4; clone size: .; D gene: .; CDR3 length: 15; J gene: TRBJ2-7
CDR3 DNA: TGTGCCAGCAGCCTAGCAGGAGTTGGCTACGAGCAGTACTTC; CDR3 protein: CASSLAGVGYEQYF; V gene: TRBV7-8; clone size: few; D gene: .; CDR3 length: 14; J gene: TRBJ2-7
CDR3 DNA: TGTGCCAGCAGCCCCCCCCGGACTAGCGCCACAGATACGCAGTATTTT; CDR3 protein: CASSPPRTSATDTQYF; V gene: TRBV5-4; clone size: .; D gene: TRBD2; CDR3 length: 16; J gene: TRBJ2-3
CDR3 DNA: TGTGCCAGCAGTGAATGGTTGGGTGGCTACACCTTC; CDR3 protein: CASSEWLGGYTF; V gene: TRBV2; clone size: .; D gene: .; CDR3 length: 12; J gene: TRBJ1-2
CDR3 DNA: TGCGCCAGCAGCTTGGACGGGTTGAGTGAAAAACTGTTTTTT; CDR3 protein: CASSLDGLSEKLFF; V gene: TRBV5-1; clone size: few; D gene: .; CDR3 length: 14; J gene: TRBJ1-4
CDR3 DNA: TGCAGTGCTAGAGATGAAGGCAGGGACACCTTCTATGGCTACACCTTC; CDR3 protein: CSARDEGRDTFYGYTF; V gene: TRBV20-1; clone size: few; D gene: .; CDR3 length: 16; J gene: TRBJ1-2
CDR3 DNA: TGTGCCAGCAGCCCCAGGACTAGCGGGAGGGGCTCCTACAATGAGCAGTTCTTC; CDR3 protein: CASSPRTSGRGSYNEQFF; V gene: TRBV5-6; clone size: few; D gene: TRBD2; CDR3 length: 18; J gene: TRBJ2-1
CDR3 DNA: TGTGCCAGCAGTTTAGCGGGAGTTGCGGGGGTAGCCAAAAACATTCAGTACTTC; CDR3 protein: CASSLAGVAGVAKNIQYF; V gene: TRBV12-3/TRBV12-4; clone size: few; D gene: TRBD2; CDR3 length: 18; J gene: TRBJ2-4
CDR3 DNA: TGCGCCACCGCGGAGAGCTCTGGGGCCAACGTCCTGACTTTC; CDR3 protein: CATAESSGANVLTF; V gene: TRBV5-1; clone size: many; D gene: .; CDR3 length: 14; J gene: TRBJ2-6
CDR3 DNA: TGTGCCAGCAGTTCCCGGACAGGGAGCAGGGGCTCCTATAATTCACCCCTCCACTTT; CDR3 protein: CASSSRTGSRGSYNSPLHF; V gene: TRBV27; clone size: many; D gene: TRBD1; CDR3 length: 19; J gene: TRBJ1-6
CDR3 DNA: TGTGCCACCAGTGTACTGGACAATGAGCAGTTCTTC; CDR3 protein: CATSVLDNEQFF; V gene: TRBV24-1; clone size: many; D gene: .; CDR3 length: 12; J gene: TRBJ2-1
CDR3 DNA: TGTGCCAGCAGCCAATCTCTAGCGGAGATAACAGATACGCAGTATTTT; CDR3 protein: CASSQSLAEITDTQYF; V gene: TRBV11-3; clone size: many; D gene: TRBD2; CDR3 length: 16; J gene: TRBJ2-3
CDR3 DNA: TGTGCCAGCAGCCCAACCAGACTAGCGGTCTACAATGAGCAGTTCTTC; CDR3 protein: CASSPTRLAVYNEQFF; V gene: TRBV7-8; clone size: .; D gene: TRBD2; CDR3 length: 16; J gene: TRBJ2-1
CDR3 DNA: TGTGCCAGCACCCTGGACCCTCGAGATACGCAGTATTTT; CDR3 protein: CASTLDPRDTQYF; V gene: TRBV6-6; clone size: many; D gene: .; CDR3 length: 13; J gene: TRBJ2-3
CDR3 DNA: TGTGCCAGCAGCTTAAAATCCGGGACCCCAGGGAAGGAGACCCAGTACTTC; CDR3 protein: CASSLKSGTPGKETQYF; V gene: TRBV7-9; clone size: few; D gene: .; CDR3 length: 17; J gene: TRBJ2-5
CDR3 DNA: TGTGCCATCAGTGATAAGGGGGCTCCCGGTGGTGAGCAGTTCTTC; CDR3 protein: CAISDKGAPGGEQFF; V gene: TRBV10-3; clone size: .; D gene: TRBD1; CDR3 length: 15; J gene: TRBJ2-1
CDR3 DNA: TGTGCCACCAGTGGTGGGACAGTCTACAATGAGCAGTTCTTC; CDR3 protein: CATSGGTVYNEQFF; V gene: TRBV24-1; clone size: many; D gene: TRBD1; CDR3 length: 14; J gene: TRBJ2-1
CDR3 DNA: TGTGCCAGCAGTTTTGGCGCCTCCACAGATACGCAGTATTTT; CDR3 protein: CASSFGASTDTQYF; V gene: TRBV12-3/TRBV12-4; clone size: many; D gene: .; CDR3 length: 14; J gene: TRBJ2-3
CDR3 DNA: TGCGCCAGCAGCCCCCGGGACAGGGACACCTACGAGCAGTACTTC; CDR3 protein: CASSPRDRDTYEQYF; V gene: TRBV5-1; clone size: many; D gene: TRBD1; CDR3 length: 15; J gene: TRBJ2-7
CDR3 DNA: TGTGCCAGCAGCTTTCTTGGGACAGGGGATCATGGCTACACCTTC; CDR3 protein: CASSFLGTGDHGYTF; V gene: TRBV5-5; clone size: few; D gene: TRBD1; CDR3 length: 15; J gene: TRBJ1-2
CDR3 DNA: TGTGCCAGCAGTTACTCCACAGGGTTGGATGGCTACACCTTC; CDR3 protein: CASSYSTGLDGYTF; V gene: TRBV6-5; clone size: many; D gene: .; CDR3 length: 14; J gene: TRBJ1-2
CDR3 DNA: TGTGCCAGCAGTCTGACAGGGATGGTCCAGCCCCAGCATTTT; CDR3 protein: CASSLTGMVQPQHF; V gene: TRBV6-1; clone size: many; D gene: TRBD1; CDR3 length: 14; J gene: TRBJ1-5
CDR3 DNA: TGCGCCAGCAGCCAAGATAGCCTAGCGGGAGGCGGCGATGGCCAGTACTTC; CDR3 protein: CASSQDSLAGGGDGQYF; V gene: TRBV4-1; clone size: many; D gene: TRBD2; CDR3 length: 17; J gene: TRBJ2-5
CDR3 DNA: TGCAGTGCTCCTCAGACAGGGACCTACGAGCAGTACTTC; CDR3 protein: CSAPQTGTYEQYF; V gene: TRBV20-1; clone size: few; D gene: TRBD1; CDR3 length: 13; J gene: TRBJ2-7
CDR3 DNA: TGTGCCAGCAGTTACTCGCCAGGGGGTTTTGCTGAAGCTTTCTTT; CDR3 protein: CASSYSPGGFAEAFF; V gene: TRBV6-5; clone size: few; D gene: TRBD1; CDR3 length: 15; J gene: TRBJ1-1
CDR3 DNA: TGTGCCACCAGCGGACAGGGTCACACTGAAGCTTTCTTT; CDR3 protein: CATSGQGHTEAFF; V gene: TRBV15; clone size: many; D gene: TRBD1; CDR3 length: 13; J gene: TRBJ1-1
CDR3 DNA: TGTGCCAGCAGGTCCACCGGGGAGCTGTTTTTT; CDR3 protein: CASRSTGELFF; V gene: TRBV7-9; clone size: few; D gene: .; CDR3 length: 11; J gene: TRBJ2-2
CDR3 DNA: TGTGCCAGCAGTTTCGGACGGTCTCAAGAGACCCAGTACTTC; CDR3 protein: CASSFGRSQETQYF; V gene: TRBV28; clone size: many; D gene: .; CDR3 length: 14; J gene: TRBJ2-5
CDR3 DNA: TGTGCCAGCAGTGAAACAGCGGGTGATTCGGGAGAGCAGTTCTTC; CDR3 protein: CASSETAGDSGEQFF; V gene: TRBV6-4; clone size: few; D gene: .; CDR3 length: 15; J gene: TRBJ2-1
CDR3 DNA: TGTGCCAGCAGCCGTTCTAGAGGGCAGTTCTTC; CDR3 protein: CASSRSRGQFF; V gene: TRBV28; clone size: .; D gene: .; CDR3 length: 11; J gene: TRBJ2-1
CDR3 DNA: TGCGCCAGCAGCTTGGCTGGTAGGACTGATCAGCCCCAGCATTTT; CDR3 protein: CASSLAGRTDQPQHF; V gene: TRBV5-1; clone size: many; D gene: .; CDR3 length: 15; J gene: TRBJ1-5
CDR3 DNA: TGCGCCAGCAGCACCGGACAGGGAGGCACAGATACGCAGTATTTT; CDR3 protein: CASSTGQGGTDTQYF; V gene: TRBV5-1; clone size: .; D gene: TRBD1; CDR3 length: 15; J gene: TRBJ2-3
CDR3 DNA: TGTGCCAGCAGCCGTGACTCCGGATCGTACAATGAGCAGTTCTTC; CDR3 protein: CASSRDSGSYNEQFF; V gene: TRBV5-4; clone size: .; D gene: .; CDR3 length: 15; J gene: TRBJ2-1
CDR3 DNA: TGTGCCAGTAGTACGCGAAGGGACAGGGGTTACAATGAGCAGTTCTTC; CDR3 protein: CASSTRRDRGYNEQFF; V gene: TRBV19; clone size: few; D gene: TRBD1; CDR3 length: 16; J gene: TRBJ2-1
CDR3 DNA: TGTGCCAGCGGAGACAGGGGCCGGGCTTACAATGAGCAGTTCTTC; CDR3 protein: CASGDRGRAYNEQFF; V gene: TRBV12-3/TRBV12-4; clone size: .; D gene: TRBD1; CDR3 length: 15; J gene: TRBJ2-1
CDR3 DNA: TGTGCCAGCAGTTACTCCCAGGGAAATTCACCCCTCCACTTT; CDR3 protein: CASSYSQGNSPLHF; V gene: TRBV6-5; clone size: many; D gene: .; CDR3 length: 14; J gene: TRBJ1-6
CDR3 DNA: TGTGCCAGCAGTGAAGCGGGGGCGGGACGTGAGCAGTTCTTC; CDR3 protein: CASSEAGAGREQFF; V gene: TRBV2; clone size: .; D gene: .; CDR3 length: 14; J gene: TRBJ2-1
CDR3 DNA: TGTGCCAGCAGTACGACTAGCGGGGCAATGAATGAGCAGTTCTTC; CDR3 protein: CASSTTSGAMNEQFF; V gene: TRBV6-4; clone size: .; D gene: TRBD2; CDR3 length: 15; J gene: TRBJ2-1
CDR3 DNA: TGTGCCAGCAGTGAAACGGGACTAGCAGCGGAGACCCAGTACTTC; CDR3 protein: CASSETGLAAETQYF; V gene: TRBV2; clone size: few; D gene: TRBD2; CDR3 length: 15; J gene: TRBJ2-5
CDR3 DNA: TGTGCCATCAGTGGACAGGGGGCGGATTCACCCCTCCACTTT; CDR3 protein: CAISGQGADSPLHF; V gene: TRBV10-3; clone size: many; D gene: TRBD1; CDR3 length: 14; J gene: TRBJ1-6
CDR3 DNA: TGTGCCAGCAGTGAACCAGGGGCGATGAACACTGAAGCTTTCTTT; CDR3 protein: CASSEPGAMNTEAFF; V gene: TRBV6-1; clone size: .; D gene: .; CDR3 length: 15; J gene: TRBJ1-1
CDR3 DNA: TGTGCCAGCAGACCCCCCACAGCGGATACGCAGTATTTT; CDR3 protein: CASRPPTADTQYF; V gene: TRBV25-1; clone size: few; D gene: .; CDR3 length: 13; J gene: TRBJ2-3